Following are 23 T cell receptor beta chains from one sample sequenced in a study of blood T cell repertoires in COVID-19 (TCRdb year 2020). The method behind the library was the immunoSEQ multiplex PCR assay. TCRdb retrieved this table from immuneACCESS and kept in-frame rearrangements only. Not all clones are present; in checked studies, unresolved V genes account for under half, and no reason is known for the remainder. A total of 95,000 to 150,000 clones appear in this sample, approximately 80% of them only once. About 12% of the sample is taken by the ten largest. The sample comprised peripheral blood. These receptors all stem from a man aged 55 to 70 with acute or convalescent COVID-19.

The genes are TRBV15 and TRBJ1-2, with 7 bases identical to TRBD1. Unmatched junction bases numbered 9, after V lost 3 bases and J lost 5 bases. This CDR3 spans 15 amino acids. Germline CDR1 reads LNHNV; CDR2 reads YYDKDF (reference sequence). The CDR3, as DNA: TGTGCCACCAGCAGTTTAACCCGGGACAGTTATGGCTACACCTTC. It is translated as CATSSLTRDSYGYTF.

V is TRBV18 and J is TRBJ2-1, with D perhaps TRBD2 (6 bases). CDR1 is KGHSH and CDR2 is LQKENI in the germline V gene. The CDR3 is 14 amino acids. Trimming took 5 bases from V and 10 from J, leaving 18 bases between them. The CDR3 reads CASSIGRDFGEQFF. CDR3 DNA: TGTGCCAGCTCAATCGGTAGGGACTTCGGGGAGCAGTTCTTC.

V and J are TRBV19 and TRBJ2-3, with 8 bases that match TRBD1. J was trimmed by 2 bases and V by 4 bases; bases with no gene match: 5. There are 15 residues in the CDR3. Germline assignment: CDR1 LNHDA and CDR2 SQIVND (reference sequence). CDR3 residues: CASSTTGAVTDTQYF. DNA for the CDR3: TGTGCCAGTAGTACGACAGGGGCGGTCACAGATACGCAGTATTTT.

V gene TRBV7-3 combines with J gene TRBJ2-1, with TRBD2 identical over 9 bases. J lost 4 bases, V lost 1 base, and 5 bases had no gene match. The CDR3 runs 16 residues. Germline lookup yields CDR1 SGHTA and CDR2 FQGTGA. The CDR3 sequence: CASSLNGLAGYNEQFF. In DNA, the CDR3 is TGTGCCAGCAGCTTAAATGGCCTAGCGGGGTACAATGAGCAGTTCTTC.

The chain links TRBV3-1 (or the pseudogene TRBV3-2) to TRBJ1-6; TRBD1 might be the D (5 bases). CDR1 is LGHDT, CDR2 YNNKEL, per germline (reference sequence). The CDR3 runs 14 residues. V gave up 4 bases and J gave up 11 bases, with 15 bases separating them. CDR3 protein: CASSPHQAGAPLHF. CDR3 sequence (DNA): TGTGCCAGCAGCCCACATCAAGCGGGGGCACCCCTCCACTTT.

This sequence joins TRBV5-4 and TRBJ1-1, with D perhaps TRBD1 (6 bases). The germline V gene has CDR1 SGHNT and CDR2 YYREEE (reference sequence). This CDR3 comprises 15 residues. The V end was cut by 0 bases, the J end by 1 base, with 10 bases between. The CDR3 here is CASSLAMTGNTEAFF. The CDR3 nucleotides read TGTGCCAGCAGCTTGGCCATGACAGGGAACACTGAAGCTTTCTTT.

This clone was observed a few times. The chain employs TRBV5-1 and TRBJ1-1, with D maybe TRBD1 (6 bases). Germline assignment: CDR1 SGHRS and CDR2 YFSETQ. Trimming took 3 bases from V and 4 from J, leaving 19 bases between them. The CDR3 runs to 16 residues. In nucleotides, the CDR3 is TGCGCCAGCAGCTCATCAACAGGGAGAGTAGGCACTGAAGCTTTCTTT. Protein product: CASSSSTGRVGTEAFF.

DNA of the CDR3: TGTGCCATCAGTTGGGACAACAATCAGCCCCAGCATTTT. This codes for CAISWDNNQPQHF. The chain has TRBV10-3 and TRBJ1-5; weak D call: TRBD1 (6 bases). Germline V lookup: CDR1 ENHRY, CDR2 SYGVKD. The germline V and J ends were trimmed by 5 bases and 3 bases, with 8 bases remaining between them. There are 13 residues in the CDR3.

This chain uses TRBV10-3 with TRBJ1-3; TRBD1 is a possible D gene (6 bases). This CDR3 spans 12 amino acids. The germline V and J ends were trimmed by 10 bases and 2 bases, with 9 bases remaining between them. Germline V CDR1 and CDR2: ENHRY, SYGVKD. This CDR3 is CATTGTGNTIYF. The CDR3 DNA sequence: TGTGCCACCACAGGGACTGGAAACACCATATATTTT.

The chain has TRBV6-5 and TRBJ1-2; possible D gene TRBD1, 5 bases. The ends were cut back, 5 bases at V and 7 bases at J, with 14 bases in the middle. Germline assignment: CDR1 MNHEY and CDR2 SVGAGI. The CDR3 runs to 13 residues. The CDR3 region has the DNA TGTGCCAGCAGTAAGGCCAGGGCACCTGGCTACACCTTC. Its translation: CASSKARAPGYTF.

This chain links TRBV27 with TRBJ1-6; TRBD1 aligns across 7 bases. The J segment lost 7 bases and the V segment lost 7 bases, leaving 4 bases of the junction unmatched. The germline V gene has CDR1 MNHEY and CDR2 SMNVEV (reference sequence). CDR3 length equals 13 residues. The CDR3 DNA is TGTGCCAGCACAAACAGGGGAAATTCACCCCTCCACTTT. Translating gives CASTNRGNSPLHF.

The J gene is TRBJ2-3, the V gene TRBV7-9, with D tentatively TRBD2 (6 bases). The CDR3 covers 16 residues. Trimming removed 5 bases at V and 0 bases at J, with 15 bases between. Germline V CDR1 and CDR2: SEHNR, FQNEAQ (reference sequence). CDR3 in amino acids: CASSAPSGHSTDTQYF. In DNA, the CDR3 is TGTGCCAGCAGCGCCCCGAGCGGGCACAGCACAGATACGCAGTATTTT.

The chain uses TRBV24-1 and TRBJ2-7, with a possible D match to TRBD1 (6 bases). V lost 9 bases, J lost 2 bases, and 16 bases lay in between. The germline V gene has CDR1 KGHDR and CDR2 SFDVKD. The CDR3 loop spans 14 amino acids. CDR3 sequence (DNA): TGTGCCACCTCCCCCGGGGACAAGGCCTACGAGCAGTACTTC. Encoded protein: CATSPGDKAYEQYF.

The chain recombines TRBV30 with TRBJ2-3; D unclear. The CDR3 has 12 amino acids. The germline V and J ends were trimmed by 0 bases and 1 base, with 2 bases remaining between them. The germline V gene has CDR1 GTSNPN and CDR2 SVGIG (reference sequence). The CDR3 is CAWSVGTDTQYF. The CDR3 nucleotides read TGTGCCTGGAGTGTCGGCACAGATACGCAGTATTTT. The variable domain in full, with the rest retrieved from reference TRBV30 and TRBJ2-3, is SQTIHQWPATLVQPVGSPLSLECTVEGTSNPNLYWYRQAAGRGLQLLFYSVGIGQISSEVPQNLSASRPQDRQFILSSKKLLLSDSGFYLCAWSVGTDTQYFGPGTRLTVL.

The J gene is TRBJ1-2, the V gene TRBV27, with 7 bases matching TRBD1. There are 12 residues in the CDR3. In germline, CDR1 is MNHEY, CDR2 SMNVEV (reference sequence). V lost 5 bases, J lost 5 bases, and 2 bases stayed unmatched. CDR3 amino acids: CASSETGYGYTF. The DNA for the CDR3 is TGTGCCAGCAGTGAGACAGGGTATGGCTACACCTTC.

The V call is TRBV18, the J call TRBJ1-1; D perhaps matches TRBD1 (6 bases). V dropped 2 bases and J dropped 5 bases, with 9 bases sitting between them. This CDR3 has 13 amino acids. Germline values: CDR1 KGHSH, CDR2 LQKENI. The CDR3: CASSPGGKTEAFF. Here the CDR3 DNA reads TGTGCCAGCTCACCAGGGGGCAAAACTGAAGCTTTCTTT.

This clone appeared once. CDR3 bases: TGTGCCAGCAGTTTATCGGAGCTGTCTGAAGCTTTCTTT. Encoded protein: CASSLSELSEAFF. The V and J genes are TRBV28 and TRBJ1-1; no reliable D call. Trimming stripped 1 base from V and 6 bases from J, with 9 bases between. The germline gives CDR1 MDHEN, CDR2 SYDVKM. The CDR3 sequence is 13 residues long. Complete variable domain (other parts from reference TRBV28 and TRBJ1-1): DVKVTQSSRYLVKRTGEKVFLECVQDMDHENMFWYRQDPGLGLRLIYFSYDVKMKEKGDIPEGYSVSREKKERFSLILESASTNQTSMYLCASSLSELSEAFFGQGTRLTVV.

The gene calls are TRBV3-1 (or the pseudogene TRBV3-2) and TRBJ2-3; 8 bases are shared with TRBD2. Germline V gene lookup returns CDR1 LGHDT and CDR2 YNNKEL (reference sequence). The V segment lost 0 bases and the J segment 3 bases; nucleotides outside the gene matches: 8. This CDR3 region has 17 residues. The CDR3 bases are TGTGCCAGCAGCCAAGATCTGAGCGGGAGAGGGACAGATACGCAGTATTTT. Translating it yields CASSQDLSGRGTDTQYF.

The rearrangement uses TRBV11-2 and TRBJ2-2, with TRBD2 matching over 12 bases. The CDR3 consists of 17 residues. With 2 bases clipped from V and 3 bases from J, the junction kept 4 bases outside the gene matches. Germline CDR1 is SGHAT and CDR2 is FQNNGV. In nucleotides, the CDR3 is TGTGCCAGCAGCTTACGGCTAGCGGGAGGGGACACCGGGGAGCTGTTTTTT. Translation: CASSLRLAGGDTGELFF.

This clone was observed at least ten times. The chain combines TRBV5-1 with TRBJ1-1; 11 positions agree with TRBD1. This CDR3 contains 15 residues. Germline V gene sequence: CDR1 SGHRS, CDR2 YFSETQ. Trimming took 3 bases from V and 4 from J; bases not matched to a gene: 5. The CDR3 is CASSYSGTGGTEAFF. The CDR3 nucleotides read TGCGCCAGCAGCTACTCCGGGACAGGGGGCACTGAAGCTTTCTTT.

This clone is a singleton in its sample. The V gene is TRBV5-4, the J gene TRBJ2-7; 8 nucleotides line up with TRBD1. V was pared by 4 bases and J by 2 bases, with 5 bases of the junction left unmatched. CDR1 and CDR2 (germline): SGHNT, YYREEE (reference sequence). The CDR3 totals 14 residues. The CDR3 loop is CASSAGQGPYEQYF. The CDR3 DNA is TGTGCCAGCAGCGCCGGACAGGGTCCCTACGAGCAGTACTTC.

The rearrangement joins TRBV20-1 to TRBJ2-1; no definite D call. Trimming stripped 6 bases from V and 9 bases from J, with 9 bases between. Per germline, CDR1 DFQATT and CDR2 SNEGSKA (reference sequence). The CDR3 spans 10 residues. The CDR3 loop reads CSAAPSEQFF. The CDR3, as DNA: TGCAGTGCCGCCCCGAGTGAGCAGTTCTTC.

The V and J genes are TRBV6-6 and TRBJ1-5; no clear D. The CDR3 contains 12 residues. V lost 0 bases, J lost 11 bases, and 8 bases lay in between. CDR1 is MNHNY, CDR2 SVGAGI, per germline (reference sequence). The CDR3 region has the DNA TGTGCCAGCAGTTACTCGACCAGGACCCAGCATTTT. Protein product: CASSYSTRTQHF.